The next 15 T cell receptor beta chains were all read from a single sample in a study of blood T cell repertoires in COVID-19. The protocol was immunoSEQ multiplex PCR, while the TCRdb copy is restricted to in-frame clones and leaves out a portion. The table has about 230,000 clones, 80% to 85% seen once. What was sequenced was peripheral blood. These receptors were collected from an elderly woman with active or convalescent COVID-19.

This rearrangement joins TRBV5-4 to TRBJ1-6; maybe TRBD1 (6 bases). V lost 2 bases, J lost 5 bases, and 11 bases lay in between. The CDR3 has 15 amino acids. Germline values: CDR1 SGHNT, CDR2 YYREEE (reference sequence). The DNA of the CDR3 is TGTGCCAGCAGCTTAACAACAGGGAATAATTCACCCCTCCACTTT. Its protein is CASSLTTGNNSPLHF.

The V gene is TRBV11-2, the J gene TRBJ2-2; D may be TRBD2 (5 bases). The germline V gene has CDR1 SGHAT and CDR2 FQNNGV. Trimming shortened V by 5 bases and J by 2 bases, and 12 bases separated the two germline ends. The CDR3 runs 15 residues. The CDR3, as DNA: TGTGCCAGCAGCACCACCAGCGGAAACACCGGGGAGCTGTTTTTT. Translating gives CASSTTSGNTGELFF.

V gene TRBV6-2 or TRBV6-3 combines with J gene TRBJ2-1, with 8 bases aligning to TRBD1. Germline V gene sequence: CDR1 MNHEY, CDR2 SVGEGT. The V gene end was trimmed by 6 bases and the J gene end by 10 bases; junction bases not matched to a gene: 14. The CDR3 spans 15 residues. This chain's CDR3 is CASSGTGGQSGEQFF. Written as DNA, the CDR3 is TGTGCCAGCAGCGGAACAGGGGGGCAAAGCGGAGAGCAGTTCTTC.

The V gene is TRBV5-4, the J gene TRBJ2-1, with 9 bases identical to TRBD2. There are 16 residues in the CDR3. Germline CDR1 and CDR2: SGHNT and YYREEE (reference sequence). V lost 7 bases and J lost 4; bases outside the gene matches: 12. CDR3 residues: CASYTVGSGGYNEQFF. As DNA, the CDR3 is TGTGCCAGCTACACAGTGGGTAGCGGGGGATACAATGAGCAGTTCTTC.

Here the CDR3 reads CASSYDRGYGYTF. The CDR3 DNA sequence: TGTGCCAGCAGCTATGACAGGGGCTATGGCTACACCTTC. The chain carries TRBV28 and TRBJ1-2, with TRBD1 matching over 8 bases. With 6 bases clipped from V and 4 bases from J, the junction kept 4 bases outside the gene matches. Germline V gives CDR1 MDHEN, CDR2 SYDVKM. CDR3 length: 13 residues.

This chain links TRBV18 with TRBJ2-7; 7 nucleotides match TRBD1. In germline, CDR1 is KGHSH, CDR2 LQKENI. V gave up 6 bases and J gave up 0 bases; unmatched junction bases: 11. This CDR3 is built from 16 residues. CDR3 DNA sequence: TGTGCCAGCTCCCCCCAGACAGGGCTTAGCTCCTACGAGCAGTACTTC. This sequence encodes CASSPQTGLSSYEQYF.

The rearrangement joins TRBV18 to TRBJ2-7; 12 nucleotides line up with TRBD2. Germline trimming cut 6 bases from V and 4 bases from J; bases unmatched to any gene: 7. Germline V gene data show CDR1 as KGHSH and CDR2 as LQKENI. The CDR3 totals 15 residues. The DNA for the CDR3 is TGTGCCAGCTCCGCTAGGGGACTAGCGGGTTACGAGCAGTACTTC. Protein sequence: CASSARGLAGYEQYF.

The rearrangement links TRBV4-1 to TRBJ1-2; tentatively, D is TRBD1 (6 bases). Trimming cost V 0 bases and J 4 bases, with 15 bases left between them. The CDR3 covers 16 residues. CDR1 MGHRA and CDR2 YSYEKL come from the germline V gene. The CDR3 DNA follows: TGCGCCAGCAGCCAAGATCCGGCCAGGGGAAGCTATGGCTACACCTTC. The encoded protein is CASSQDPARGSYGYTF.

V and J are TRBV9 and TRBJ2-2; 10 nucleotides match TRBD2. Germline loops: CDR1 SGDLS, CDR2 YYNGEE. With V trimmed by 4 bases and J by 6 bases, 18 bases remained unmatched. This CDR3 spans 19 amino acids. In DNA form, the CDR3 reads TGTGCCAGCAGCTTGTGGACCGCTAGCGGGAGACCATCCGCCGGGGAGCTGTTTTTT. Protein: CASSLWTASGRPSAGELFF.

V gene TRBV24-1 combines with J gene TRBJ2-5; 9 bases fit TRBD1. Germline CDR1 and CDR2: KGHDR and SFDVKD. The CDR3 has 15 amino acids. J lost 2 bases, V lost 2 bases, and 2 bases had no gene match. CDR3 bases: TGTGCCACCAGTGATTCCGGGACAGGGCAAGAGACCCAGTACTTC. As protein: CATSDSGTGQETQYF.

To note about this clone: The sample carries other DNA sequences with the same CDR3. The rearrangement joins TRBV5-1 to TRBJ1-2; possible D gene TRBD1, 6 bases. V was cut by 5 bases and J by 2 bases, with 10 bases left in between. The CDR3 runs to 13 residues. Germline CDR1 and CDR2: SGHRS and YFSETQ. The CDR3, as DNA: TGCGCCAGCAGTCGGGACACCAACTATGGCTACACCTTC. It is translated as CASSRDTNYGYTF.

The chain recombines TRBV4-1 with TRBJ2-1, with 13 positions matching TRBD2. Germline CDR1 MGHRA, CDR2 YSYEKL. The V gene end was trimmed by 4 bases and the J gene end by 13 bases; junction bases not matched to a gene: 7. The CDR3 is made up of 14 amino acids. CDR3 in amino acids: CASSPRTSGRGQFF. The CDR3 DNA reads as TGCGCCAGCAGCCCCAGGACTAGCGGGAGAGGCCAGTTCTTC.

This chain connects TRBV12-5 to TRBJ2-7, with D unclear. Deletions cut 3 bases from V and 3 bases from J, with 12 bases between. Germline loops: CDR1 LGHNT, CDR2 FRNRAP. The CDR3 has 14 amino acids. CDR3 coding DNA: TGTGCTAGTGGTTTCACTACGTGGGTCTACGAGCAGTACTTC. It is translated as CASGFTTWVYEQYF.

This rearrangement joins TRBV19 to TRBJ2-7; TRBD1 matches at 7 bases. V shed 4 bases and J 6 bases; nucleotides not matched to a gene: 3. The germline gives CDR1 LNHDA, CDR2 SQIVND (reference sequence). The CDR3 is 12 residues long. The CDR3 loop is CASSTQGFEQYF. The CDR3 DNA reads TGTGCCAGTAGTACACAGGGGTTCGAGCAGTACTTC.

The rearrangement uses TRBV7-8 and TRBJ2-5; 9 bases agree with TRBD1. Germline CDR1 is SGHVS and CDR2 is FQNEAQ. The CDR3 consists of 15 residues. V was pared by 2 bases and J by 5 bases, with 6 bases of the junction left unmatched. This chain's CDR3 is CASSLRDRDSETQYF. The CDR3 nucleotides read TGTGCCAGCAGCTTACGGGACAGGGACTCGGAGACCCAGTACTTC.